These 27 T cell receptor beta chains were sequenced from one sample in a study of response to subunit inactivated influenza vaccine. TCRdb called the RT-PCR reads again in MiXCR, with one record for every CDR3 protein. The sample lists 250,000 to 350,000 distinct CDR3 sequences, 22% occurring once. The starting material was PBMCs from blood, obtained around 22 months after vaccination. Every receptor here comes from a man in his fifties or sixties who received an inactivated influenza vaccine.

This chain links TRBV2 with TRBJ2-2; 8 nucleotides match TRBD1. Germline values: CDR1 SNHLY, CDR2 FYNNEI. This CDR3 comprises 14 residues. V shed 3 bases, J shed 6 bases, and the junction held 3 bases outside the gene matches. The CDR3 DNA follows: TGTGCCAGCAGTGACCCCAGGGGGCCCGGGGAGCTGTTTTTT. As protein: CASSDPRGPGELFF.

This clonotype was seen a single time. The chain recombines TRBV2 with TRBJ2-1; D uncertain. Germline V gene data show CDR1 as SNHLY and CDR2 as FYNNEI. Deletions cut 3 bases from V and 6 bases from J, with 6 bases between. The CDR3 runs 12 residues. Here the CDR3 reads CASSEWSNEQFF. CDR3 sequence (DNA): TGTGCCAGCAGTGAGTGGAGCAATGAGCAGTTCTTC. The whole variable domain, filled in from reference TRBV2 and TRBJ2-1, reads EPEVTQTPSHQVTQMGQEVILRCVPISNHLYFYWYRQILGQKVEFLVSFYNNEISEKSEIFDDQFSVERPDGSNFTLKIRSTKLEDSAMYFCASSEWSNEQFFGPGTRLTVL.

This chain joins TRBV6-5 and TRBJ1-2; the match to TRBD1 covers 10 bases. Germline V gives CDR1 MNHEY, CDR2 SVGAGI. CDR3 length equals 16 residues. Trimming at V came to 2 bases and at J to 7 bases, leaving 10 bases not matched to a gene. DNA of the CDR3: TGTGCCAGCAGTTACGGTGAGACAGGGGGCTCAAGTGGCTACACCTTC. Its translation is CASSYGETGGSSGYTF.

This clonotype was recorded at least ten times. J is TRBJ1-1 and V is TRBV3-1; D perhaps matches TRBD1 (5 bases). The CDR3 spans 13 residues. With 3 bases removed from V and 5 bases from J, the gap between germline ends came to 10 bases. Germline lookup yields CDR1 LGHDT and CDR2 YNNKEL (reference sequence). CDR3 coding DNA: TGTGCCAGCAGCCAGGGGCAGGGAACTGAAGCTTTCTTT. This sequence encodes CASSQGQGTEAFF.

This clonotype was seen a handful of times. V gene TRBV2 combines with J gene TRBJ2-7, with unresolved D. The CDR3 contains 11 residues. V was cut by 1 base and J by 4 bases, with 2 bases left in between. CDR1 is SNHLY, CDR2 FYNNEI, per germline. DNA for the CDR3: TGTGCCAGCAGTGAAGTTTACGAGCAGTACTTC. It yields the protein CASSEVYEQYF.

The rearrangement joins TRBV27 to TRBJ2-7; 9 positions agree with TRBD1. The CDR3 totals 15 residues. The germline gives CDR1 MNHEY, CDR2 SMNVEV (reference sequence). V gave up 5 bases and J gave up 6 bases; unmatched junction bases: 11. CDR3 residues: CASSKHGGTGSEQYF. DNA of the CDR3: TGTGCCAGCAGTAAGCACGGAGGGACAGGGTCCGAGCAGTACTTC.

This clonotype appeared a few times. Here the CDR3 DNA reads TGTGCCAGCAGTCCGGGACTAGCCTCCTACAATGAGCAGTTCTTC. It codes for CASSPGLASYNEQFF. The V gene is TRBV27, the J gene TRBJ2-1, with 9 bases aligning to TRBD2. Losses at the gene ends were 5 bases for V and 0 bases for J; bases not matched to a gene: 2. Germline V gene lookup returns CDR1 MNHEY and CDR2 SMNVEV (reference sequence). CDR3 length: 15 residues.

In this sample, this clonotype turned up many times. The J gene is TRBJ2-3, the V gene TRBV29-1, with TRBD1 matching over 10 bases. The germline V gene encodes CDR1 SQVTM and CDR2 ANQGSEA. The CDR3 spans 14 residues. V lost 6 bases and J lost 5; bases outside the gene matches: 8. Here the CDR3 reads CSVLDRGVLDTQYF. The DNA of the CDR3 is TGCAGCGTACTGGACAGGGGGGTTCTAGATACGCAGTATTTT.

The V call is TRBV30, the J call TRBJ1-4, with TRBD1 identical over 10 bases. The length of the CDR3 is 13 residues. Trimming at V came to 6 bases and at J to 8 bases, leaving 6 bases not matched to a gene. The germline V gene has CDR1 GTSNPN and CDR2 SVGIG (reference sequence). The CDR3 spells CACPGQGREKLFF. CDR3 nucleotides: TGTGCCTGTCCGGGACAGGGGCGAGAAAAACTGTTTTTT.

This clonotype was picked up many times. The chain links TRBV29-1 to TRBJ2-1; 7 nucleotides agree with TRBD2. Looked up from germline, CDR1 is SQVTM and CDR2 is ANQGSEA. CDR3 length: 12 residues. After removal of 7 bases from V and 1 base from J, the junction contained 1 base not matched to a gene. CDR3 bases: TGCAGCGCTAGCGGATCCTACAATGAGCAGTTCTTC. This encodes CSASGSYNEQFF.

This clonotype has ten or more counts. The CDR3 reads CASSFSGTGDGYTF. For the CDR3, the DNA is TGTGCCAGCAGCTTCTCCGGGACAGGGGACGGCTACACCTTC. The chain joins TRBV11-2 to TRBJ1-2; TRBD1 aligns across 10 bases. The CDR3 loop spans 14 amino acids. Per the germline V gene, CDR1 is SGHAT and CDR2 is FQNNGV. The V and J ends lost 3 bases and 8 bases, in that order; junction bases with no gene match: 6.

In its sample, this clonotype was seen a few times. The V gene is TRBV11-2, the J gene TRBJ1-5; 10 nucleotides line up with TRBD1. The CDR3 covers 18 residues. The J segment lost 3 bases and the V segment lost 4 bases, leaving 12 bases of the junction unmatched. Germline V CDR1 and CDR2: SGHAT, FQNNGV. CDR3 bases: TGTGCCAGCAGCTCACCCCCCGGGACAGGGGTCCCCAATCAGCCCCAGCATTTT. Amino acid sequence: CASSSPPGTGVPNQPQHF.

The J gene is TRBJ2-7, the V gene TRBV12-3 or TRBV12-4, with a tentative D call TRBD1 (6 bases). This CDR3 has 16 amino acids. V was clipped by 5 bases and J by 4 bases, with 21 bases between them. The CDR3 bases are TGTGCCAGCAGTACATCCGGGACACAGAACAATTACGAGCAGTACTTC. Translation: CASSTSGTQNNYEQYF.

The rearrangement links TRBV29-1 to TRBJ2-1; the match to TRBD1 covers 7 bases. The CDR3 sequence is 15 residues long. V lost 2 bases, J lost 5 bases, and 9 bases stayed unmatched. Germline V CDR1 and CDR2: SQVTM, ANQGSEA. The CDR3 DNA reads as TGCAGCGTTGAATTCCGGGACAGCGACGACAATGAGCAGTTCTTC. Amino acids: CSVEFRDSDDNEQFF.

This clonotype came up a few times. The chain joins TRBV28 to TRBJ1-5; D is ambiguous. The V and J ends lost 1 base and 3 bases respectively, with 10 bases between them. The CDR3 is 15 residues long. The germline V gene encodes CDR1 MDHEN and CDR2 SYDVKM. The CDR3 reads CASSLLQADNQPQHF. Written as DNA, the CDR3 is TGTGCCAGCAGTTTATTGCAGGCCGACAATCAGCCCCAGCATTTT.

The chain has TRBV5-8 and TRBJ2-3; D gene uncertain. Trimming took 4 bases from V and 2 from J, leaving 11 bases between them. Germline V gene sequence: CDR1 SGHTS, CDR2 YDEGEE. The CDR3 is 14 amino acids. The CDR3 spells CASSVRTVTDTQYF. In nucleotides, the CDR3 is TGTGCCAGCAGCGTAAGGACCGTCACAGATACGCAGTATTTT.

The CDR3 coding sequence is TGCGCCAGCAGCTCGGGGGGGGCCGGCACAGATACGCAGTATTTT. Its translation: CASSSGGAGTDTQYF. This sequence joins TRBV5-1 and TRBJ2-3; 8 positions agree with TRBD2. The CDR3 runs 15 residues. The V gene's germline CDR1 is SGHRS and CDR2 YFSETQ. Trimming removed 3 bases from V and 1 base from J; junction bases left unmatched: 4.

This clonotype was seen a handful of times. V usage is TRBV7-9 and J usage is TRBJ1-1; 9 bases fit TRBD1. V shed 11 bases, J shed 4 bases, and the junction held 8 bases outside the gene matches. The CDR3 loop spans 13 amino acids. The germline V gene has CDR1 SEHNR and CDR2 FQNEAQ (reference sequence). CDR3 sequence (DNA): TGTGCCGCCGTCCAACAGGGGGCCACTGAAGCTTTCTTT. Encoded protein: CAAVQQGATEAFF. The variable domain in full, completed from reference TRBV7-9 and TRBJ1-1, reads DTGVSQNPRHKITKRGQNVTFRCDPISEHNRLYWYRQTLGQGPEFLTYFQNEAQLEKSRLLSDRFSAERPKGSFSTLEIQRTEQGDSAMYLCAAVQQGATEAFFGQGTRLTVV.

CDR3 amino acids: CASRFSGTPYNEQFF. The CDR3 DNA reads TGTGCCAGCAGATTTAGCGGGACCCCCTACAATGAGCAGTTCTTC. The V gene is TRBV6-1, the J gene TRBJ2-1, with TRBD2 matching over 8 bases. The CDR3 has 15 amino acids. The V segment lost 6 bases and the J segment 2 bases; nucleotides outside the gene matches: 6. Germline lookup yields CDR1 MNHNS and CDR2 SASEGT.

This chain uses TRBV5-1 with TRBJ2-1, with 9 bases aligning to TRBD2. Unmatched junction bases numbered 4, after V lost 2 bases and J lost 1 base. Germline V CDR1 and CDR2: SGHRS, YFSETQ. CDR3 length: 16 amino acids. As DNA, the CDR3 is TGCGCCAGCAGCTTTAGCGGGAGAGAGTCCTACAATGAGCAGTTCTTC. Its protein product is CASSFSGRESYNEQFF. Filled out from reference TRBV5-1 and TRBJ2-1, the complete variable domain reads KAGVTQTPRYLIKTRGQQVTLSCSPISGHRSVSWYQQTPGQGLQFLFEYFSETQRNKGNFPGRFSGRQFSNSRSEMNVSTLELGDSALYLCASSFSGRESYNEQFFGPGTRLTVL.

This clonotype was picked up a small number of times. This rearrangement joins TRBV27 to TRBJ1-4; no reliable D call. This CDR3 contains 12 residues. Germline CDR1 MNHEY, CDR2 SMNVEV (reference sequence). The V end was cut by 6 bases, the J end by 5 bases, with 7 bases between. CDR3 bases: TGTGCCAGCAGGCAGCAGAATGAAAAACTGTTTTTT. Translated, it gives CASRQQNEKLFF.

V usage is TRBV6-1 and J usage is TRBJ2-3; 7 bases agree with TRBD1. CDR1 MNHNS and CDR2 SASEGT come from the germline V gene. This CDR3 has 14 amino acids. V shed 7 bases and J 4 bases; nucleotides not matched to a gene: 8. The CDR3 loop reads CASMRGPPPDTQYF. The CDR3 DNA reads as TGTGCCAGCATGAGGGGGCCCCCGCCAGATACGCAGTATTTT.

This rearrangement joins TRBV10-3 to TRBJ1-5; 7 nucleotides match TRBD1. With V trimmed by 10 bases and J by 3 bases, 6 bases remained unmatched. The CDR3 loop spans 13 amino acids. Germline values: CDR1 ENHRY, CDR2 SYGVKD. The CDR3 DNA reads TGTGCCAACGGACAGGTTGACAATCAGCCCCAGCATTTT. Translated: CANGQVDNQPQHF.

This clonotype was seen a few times. The chain is built from TRBV10-3 and TRBJ2-1; D might be TRBD1 (5 bases). This CDR3 spans 15 amino acids. V shed 4 bases and J shed 2 bases, with 12 bases lying between them. The germline V gene has CDR1 ENHRY and CDR2 SYGVKD. CDR3 sequence reads: CAISVDSFTYNEQFF. DNA of the CDR3: TGTGCCATCAGTGTCGACAGTTTTACCTACAATGAGCAGTTCTTC.

The chain is built from TRBV4-1 and TRBJ2-7; perhaps TRBD2 as D (6 bases). The germline V gene has CDR1 MGHRA and CDR2 YSYEKL. CDR3 length equals 13 residues. V shed 6 bases and J shed 2 bases, with 11 bases lying between them. CDR3 coding DNA: TGCGCCAGCAGTCTGACTAGTACCTACGAGCAGTACTTC. Encoded protein: CASSLTSTYEQYF.

This clonotype showed up just a few times. This chain connects TRBV12-3 or TRBV12-4 to TRBJ2-2; TRBD2 agrees at 12 bases. Trimming at V came to 5 bases and at J to 3 bases, leaving 4 bases not matched to a gene. The CDR3 is made up of 16 amino acids. The CDR3 is CASSLLAGGHTGELFF. CDR3 sequence (DNA): TGTGCCAGCAGTCTACTAGCGGGAGGTCACACCGGGGAGCTGTTTTTT.

This rearrangement joins TRBV7-2 to TRBJ2-5; TRBD1 or TRBD2 may be the D gene (5 bases each). CDR1 and CDR2 from the germline V gene are SGHTA and FQGNSA. This CDR3 comprises 15 residues. The ends were cut back, 5 bases at V and 5 bases at J, with 18 bases in the middle. This CDR3 reads CASSPGTYFGETQYF. The CDR3 nucleotides read TGTGCCAGCAGCCCCGGGACCTACTTTGGGGAGACCCAGTACTTC.